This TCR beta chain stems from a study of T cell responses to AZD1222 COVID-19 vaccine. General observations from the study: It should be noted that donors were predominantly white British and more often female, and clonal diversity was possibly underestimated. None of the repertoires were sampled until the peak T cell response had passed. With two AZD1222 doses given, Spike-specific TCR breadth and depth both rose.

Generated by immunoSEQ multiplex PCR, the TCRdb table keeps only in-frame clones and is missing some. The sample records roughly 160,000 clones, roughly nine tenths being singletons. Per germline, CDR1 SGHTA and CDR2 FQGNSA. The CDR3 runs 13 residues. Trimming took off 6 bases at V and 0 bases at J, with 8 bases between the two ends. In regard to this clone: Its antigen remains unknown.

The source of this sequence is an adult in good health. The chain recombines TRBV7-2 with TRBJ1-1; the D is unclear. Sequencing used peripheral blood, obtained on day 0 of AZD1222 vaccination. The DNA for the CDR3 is TGTGCCAGCAGTCGTGTCCTGAACACTGAAGCTTTCTTT. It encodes CASSRVLNTEAFF.